The present TCR beta chain was sequenced within a study of T cell changes during pregnancy in multiple sclerosis. This CDR3 is built from 14 residues. V was clipped by 4 bases and J by 2 bases, with 13 bases between them. The germline CDR1 and CDR2 sequences are SGHTS and YDEGEE. TCRdb's table, derived via immunoSEQ multiplex PCR, lists solely in-frame clones and lacks some. The sample includes 50,000 or so clones, roughly 92% of them seen just once. The sequenced sample was CD4+ T cells from peripheral blood mononuclear cells, obtained before pregnancy. This rearrangement joins TRBV5-8 to TRBJ2-7; TRBD2 might be the D (6 bases). The TCR was taken from a female donor with multiple sclerosis, enrolled in a pregnancy study. DNA of the CDR3: TGTGCCAGCAGCCCGGGACTGACTACCTACGAGCAGTACTTC. This translates into CASSPGLTTYEQYF.